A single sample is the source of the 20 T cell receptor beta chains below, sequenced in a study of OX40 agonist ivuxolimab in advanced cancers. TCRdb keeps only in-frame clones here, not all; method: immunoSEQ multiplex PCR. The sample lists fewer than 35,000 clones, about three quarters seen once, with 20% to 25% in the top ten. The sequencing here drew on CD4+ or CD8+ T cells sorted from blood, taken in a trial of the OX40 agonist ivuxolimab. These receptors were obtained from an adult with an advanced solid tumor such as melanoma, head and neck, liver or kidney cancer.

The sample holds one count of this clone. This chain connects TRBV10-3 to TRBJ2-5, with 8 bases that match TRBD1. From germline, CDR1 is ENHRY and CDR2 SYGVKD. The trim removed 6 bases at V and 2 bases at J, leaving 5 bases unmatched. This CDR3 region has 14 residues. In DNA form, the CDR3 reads TGTGCCATCAGGGGGACAGGTGGGCAAGAGACCCAGTACTTC. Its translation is CAIRGTGGQETQYF.

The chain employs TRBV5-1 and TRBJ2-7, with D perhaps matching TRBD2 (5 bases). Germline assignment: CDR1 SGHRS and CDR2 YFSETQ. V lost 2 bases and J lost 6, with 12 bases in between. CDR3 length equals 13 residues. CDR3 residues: CASSLRPAGEQYF. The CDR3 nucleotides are TGCGCCAGCAGCTTAAGACCCGCGGGCGAGCAGTACTTC.

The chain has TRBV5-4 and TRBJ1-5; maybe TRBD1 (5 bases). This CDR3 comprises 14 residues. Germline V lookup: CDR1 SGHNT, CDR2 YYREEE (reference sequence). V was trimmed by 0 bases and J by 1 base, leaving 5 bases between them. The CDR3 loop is CASSLGGSNQPQHF. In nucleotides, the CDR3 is TGTGCCAGCAGCTTGGGGGGGAGCAATCAGCCCCAGCATTTT.

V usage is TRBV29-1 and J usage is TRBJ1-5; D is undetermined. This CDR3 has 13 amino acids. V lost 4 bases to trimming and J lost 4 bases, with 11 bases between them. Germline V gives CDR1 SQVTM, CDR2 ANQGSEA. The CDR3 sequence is CSVGQARNQPQHF. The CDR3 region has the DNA TGCAGCGTTGGGCAGGCCAGAAATCAGCCCCAGCATTTT. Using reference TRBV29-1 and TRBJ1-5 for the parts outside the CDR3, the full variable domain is SAVISQKPSRDICQRGTSLTIQCQVDSQVTMMFWYRQQPGQSLTLIATANQGSEATYESGFVIDKFPISRPNLTFSTLTVSNMSPEDSSIYLCSVGQARNQPQHFGDGTRLSIL.

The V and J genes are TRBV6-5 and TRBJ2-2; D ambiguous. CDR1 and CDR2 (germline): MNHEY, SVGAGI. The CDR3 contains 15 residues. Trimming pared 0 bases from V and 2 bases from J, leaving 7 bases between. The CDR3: CASSYSWPNTGELFF. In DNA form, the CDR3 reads TGTGCCAGCAGTTACTCTTGGCCTAACACCGGGGAGCTGTTTTTT.

This CDR3 is CASSPGGGGRRETQYF. The CDR3, as DNA: TGTGCCAGCAGCCCCGGGGGAGGGGGCCGGCGAGAGACCCAGTACTTC. The chain recombines TRBV5-4 with TRBJ2-5; the D call may be TRBD1 or TRBD2 (7 bases each). V was shortened by 4 bases and J by 4 bases, with 20 bases between the two germline ends. From germline, CDR1 is SGHNT and CDR2 YYREEE (reference sequence). The CDR3 loop spans 16 amino acids.

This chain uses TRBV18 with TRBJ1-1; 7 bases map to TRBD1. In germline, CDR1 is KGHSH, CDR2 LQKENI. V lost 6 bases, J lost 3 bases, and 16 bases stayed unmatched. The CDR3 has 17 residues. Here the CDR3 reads CASSGEGGAFWYTEAFF. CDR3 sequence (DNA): TGTGCCAGCTCGGGTGAAGGGGGCGCCTTTTGGTACACTGAAGCTTTCTTT.

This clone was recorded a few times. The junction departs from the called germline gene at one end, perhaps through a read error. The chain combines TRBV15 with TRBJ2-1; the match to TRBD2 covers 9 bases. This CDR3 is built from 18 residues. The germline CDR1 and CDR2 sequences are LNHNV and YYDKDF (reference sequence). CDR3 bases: TGTGCCACCAGCCGAGAGGGGAGCGGGGGGTACTTCCACAATGAGCAGTTCTTC. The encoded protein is CATSREGSGGYFHNEQFF.

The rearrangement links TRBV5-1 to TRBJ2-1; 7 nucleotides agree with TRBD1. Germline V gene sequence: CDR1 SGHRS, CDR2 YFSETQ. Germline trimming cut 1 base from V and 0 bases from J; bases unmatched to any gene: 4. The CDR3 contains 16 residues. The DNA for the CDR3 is TGCGCCAGCAGCTTGAACAGGGGTTTCTCCTACAATGAGCAGTTCTTC. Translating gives CASSLNRGFSYNEQFF. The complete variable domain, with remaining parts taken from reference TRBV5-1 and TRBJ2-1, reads KAGVTQTPRYLIKTRGQQVTLSCSPISGHRSVSWYQQTPGQGLQFLFEYFSETQRNKGNFPGRFSGRQFSNSRSEMNVSTLELGDSALYLCASSLNRGFSYNEQFFGPGTRLTVL.

CDR3 bases: TGTGCCAGCAGACTAGGGGCAGGGAGTCAGCCCCAGCATTTT. This sequence encodes CASRLGAGSQPQHF. This rearrangement joins TRBV28 to TRBJ1-5; the D gene is possibly TRBD1 (5 bases). From germline, CDR1 is MDHEN and CDR2 SYDVKM. Between the trimmed V and J ends, which lost 6 bases and 6 bases, there was a span of 15 bases. The CDR3 is made up of 14 amino acids.

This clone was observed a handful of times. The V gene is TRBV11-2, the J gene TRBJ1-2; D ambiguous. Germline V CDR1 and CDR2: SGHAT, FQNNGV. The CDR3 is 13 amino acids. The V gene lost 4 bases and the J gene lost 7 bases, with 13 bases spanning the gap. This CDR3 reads CASSSTQAAGYTF. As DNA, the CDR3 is TGTGCCAGCAGCTCGACCCAGGCCGCTGGCTACACCTTC.

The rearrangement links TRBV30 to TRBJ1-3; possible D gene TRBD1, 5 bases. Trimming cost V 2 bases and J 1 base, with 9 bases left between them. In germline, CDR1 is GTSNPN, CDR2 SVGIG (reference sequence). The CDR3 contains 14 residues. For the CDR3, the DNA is TGTGCCTGGAGTCGGGGGGGGTCTGGAAACACCATATATTTT. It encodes CAWSRGGSGNTIYF.

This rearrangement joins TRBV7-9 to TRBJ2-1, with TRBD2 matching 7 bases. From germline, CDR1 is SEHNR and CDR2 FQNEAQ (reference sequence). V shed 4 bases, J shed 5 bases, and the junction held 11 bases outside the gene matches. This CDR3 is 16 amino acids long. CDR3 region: CASSSGRGGGNNEQFF. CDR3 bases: TGTGCCAGCAGCTCCGGTAGAGGCGGGGGTAACAATGAGCAGTTCTTC. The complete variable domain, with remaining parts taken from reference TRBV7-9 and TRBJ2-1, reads DTGVSQNPRHKITKRGQNVTFRCDPISEHNRLYWYRQTLGQGPEFLTYFQNEAQLEKSRLLSDRFSAERPKGSFSTLEIQRTEQGDSAMYLCASSSGRGGGNNEQFFGPGTRLTVL.

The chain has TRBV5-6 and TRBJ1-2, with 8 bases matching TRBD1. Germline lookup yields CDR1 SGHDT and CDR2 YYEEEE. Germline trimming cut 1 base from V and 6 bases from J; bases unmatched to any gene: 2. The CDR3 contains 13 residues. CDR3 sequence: CASSLTTGDGYTF. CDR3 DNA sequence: TGTGCCAGCAGCTTGACGACAGGGGATGGCTACACCTTC.

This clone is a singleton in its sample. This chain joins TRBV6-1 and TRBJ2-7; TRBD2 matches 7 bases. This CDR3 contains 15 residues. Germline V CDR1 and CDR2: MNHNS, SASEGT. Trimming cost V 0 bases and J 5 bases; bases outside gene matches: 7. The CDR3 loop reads CASSEAAGRENEQYF. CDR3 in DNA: TGTGCCAGCAGTGAAGCGGCAGGGCGGGAGAACGAGCAGTACTTC.

In nucleotides, the CDR3 is TGTGCCAGCAGCGTACAAGCGGGGGGCCAAGAGACCCAGTACTTC. Its protein product is CASSVQAGGQETQYF. The chain recombines TRBV9 with TRBJ2-5, with TRBD2 matching over 9 bases. J lost 1 base, V lost 1 base, and 2 bases had no gene match. Germline V CDR1 and CDR2: SGDLS, YYNGEE. The CDR3 runs to 15 residues.

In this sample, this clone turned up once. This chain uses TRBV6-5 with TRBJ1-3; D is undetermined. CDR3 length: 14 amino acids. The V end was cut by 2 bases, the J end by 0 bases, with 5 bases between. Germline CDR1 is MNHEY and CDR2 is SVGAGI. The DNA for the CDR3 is TGTGCCAGCAGTTACCGGCGCTCTGGAAACACCATATATTTT. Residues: CASSYRRSGNTIYF.

The DNA for the CDR3 is TGTGCCATCAGTGAGTCGACAGGGGGCGGCGAGCAGTACTTC. This codes for CAISESTGGGEQYF. The genes are TRBV10-3 and TRBJ2-7; 10 bases are shared with TRBD1. The CDR3 length is 14 residues. Unmatched junction bases numbered 2, after V lost 0 bases and J lost 6 bases. CDR1 is ENHRY, CDR2 SYGVKD, per germline.

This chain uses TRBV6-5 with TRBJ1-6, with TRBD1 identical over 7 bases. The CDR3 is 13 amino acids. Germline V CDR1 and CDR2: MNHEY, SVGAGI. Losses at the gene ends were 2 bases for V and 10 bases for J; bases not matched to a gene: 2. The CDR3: CASSYDRASPLHF. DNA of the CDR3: TGTGCCAGCAGTTACGACAGGGCCTCACCCCTCCACTTT.

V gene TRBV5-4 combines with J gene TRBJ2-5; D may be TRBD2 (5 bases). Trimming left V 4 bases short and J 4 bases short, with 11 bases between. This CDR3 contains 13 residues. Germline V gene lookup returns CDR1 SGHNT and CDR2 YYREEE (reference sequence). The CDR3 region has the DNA TGTGCCAGCAGCGCGATCGGGGTAGAGACCCAGTACTTC. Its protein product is CASSAIGVETQYF.